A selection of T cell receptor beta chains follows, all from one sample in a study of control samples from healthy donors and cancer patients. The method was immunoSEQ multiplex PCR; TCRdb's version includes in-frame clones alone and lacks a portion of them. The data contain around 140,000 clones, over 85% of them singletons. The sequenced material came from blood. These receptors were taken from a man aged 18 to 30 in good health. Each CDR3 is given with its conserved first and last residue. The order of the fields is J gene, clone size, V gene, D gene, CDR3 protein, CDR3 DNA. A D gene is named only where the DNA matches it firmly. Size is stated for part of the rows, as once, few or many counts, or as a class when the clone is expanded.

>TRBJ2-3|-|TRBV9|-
CASSVVGGTDTQYF
TGTGCCAGCAGCGTAGTTGGGGGCACAGATACGCAGTATTTT
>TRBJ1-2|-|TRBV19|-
CASSPGLGYTF
TGTGCCAGTAGCCCAGGGCTCGGCTACACCTTC
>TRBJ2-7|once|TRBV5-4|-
CASSLQGTYEQYF
TGTGCCAGCAGCTTGCAGGGCACCTACGAGCAGTACTTC
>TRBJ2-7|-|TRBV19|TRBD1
CASGTGVLSEQYF
TGTGCCAGCGGAACAGGGGTTCTGAGCGAGCAGTACTTC
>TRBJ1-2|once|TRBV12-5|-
CASGFGGLGYTF
TGTGCTAGTGGTTTTGGGGGGCTTGGCTACACCTTC
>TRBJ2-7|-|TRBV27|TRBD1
CASSFSTGFVSYEQYF
TGTGCCAGCAGTTTCTCGACAGGGTTCGTCTCCTACGAGCAGTACTTC
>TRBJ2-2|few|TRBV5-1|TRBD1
CASSPTGTGIPGELFF
TGCGCCAGCAGCCCTACCGGGACAGGGATCCCCGGGGAGCTGTTTTTT
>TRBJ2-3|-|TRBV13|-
CASSPIEGDTQYF
TGTGCCAGCAGCCCCATAGAAGGCGATACGCAGTATTTT
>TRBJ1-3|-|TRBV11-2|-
CASSLAGVQSGNTIYF
TGTGCCAGCAGCTTAGCGGGGGTCCAGTCTGGAAACACCATATATTTT
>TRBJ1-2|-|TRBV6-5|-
CASSSGNYGYTF
TGTGCCAGCAGTTCAGGGAACTATGGCTACACCTTC
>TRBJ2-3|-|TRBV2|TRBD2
CASSGGLAGGTDTQYF
TGTGCCAGCAGTGGCGGACTAGCGGGGGGCACAGATACGCAGTATTTT
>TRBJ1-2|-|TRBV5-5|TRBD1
CASSSEGQGLGYTF
TGTGCCAGCAGCTCCGAAGGACAGGGCTTGGGCTACACCTTC
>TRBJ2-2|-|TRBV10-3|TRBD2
CAISGGINTGELFF
TGTGCCATCTCGGGGGGAATAAACACCGGGGAGCTGTTTTTT
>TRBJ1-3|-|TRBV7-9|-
CASSLGQGFYGNTIYF
TGTGCCAGCAGCTTAGGGCAGGGCTTTTATGGAAACACCATATATTTT
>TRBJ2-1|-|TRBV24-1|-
CATSDCHPGSLQHEQFF
TGTGCCACCAGTGATTGCCACCCAGGGTCCCTACAGCATGAGCAGTTCTTC
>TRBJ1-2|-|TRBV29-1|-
CSVEIRDTDYTF
TGCAGCGTTGAGATCCGGGACACAGATTACACCTTC
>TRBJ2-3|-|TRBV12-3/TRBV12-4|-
CASSTSDTQYF
TGTGCCAGCAGTACATCAGATACGCAGTATTTT
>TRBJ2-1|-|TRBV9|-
CASSVGPETYNEQFF
TGTGCCAGCAGCGTAGGACCTGAGACCTACAATGAGCAGTTCTTC
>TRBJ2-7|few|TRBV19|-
CASSIGRSSYEQYF
TGTGCCAGTAGTATCGGACGGAGCTCCTACGAGCAGTACTTC
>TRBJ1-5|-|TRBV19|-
CASSRHLYNQPQHF
TGTGCCAGTAGTAGACACCTTTACAATCAGCCCCAGCATTTT
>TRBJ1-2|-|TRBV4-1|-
CASSHIRGPERANAYPRYGYTF
TGCGCCAGCAGCCACATTAGAGGACCCGAAAGGGCAAACGCCTACCCCCGCTATGGCTACACCTTC
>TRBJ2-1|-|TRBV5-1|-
CASSLGPEGSYNEQFF
TGCGCCAGCAGCTTGGGTCCGGAGGGGTCTTACAATGAGCAGTTCTTC
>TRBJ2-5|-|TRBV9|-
CASSVLGSAETQYF
TGTGCCAGCAGCGTTCTTGGTAGCGCGGAGACCCAGTACTTC
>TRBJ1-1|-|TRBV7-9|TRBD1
CASSWGQGIPEAFF
TGTGCCAGCAGCTGGGGACAGGGGATCCCTGAAGCTTTCTTT
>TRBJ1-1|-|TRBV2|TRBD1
CASSEDRGFVGDTEAFF
TGTGCCAGCAGTGAAGACAGGGGGTTTGTGGGAGACACTGAAGCTTTCTTT
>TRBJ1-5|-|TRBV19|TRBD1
CASSIGQGGQPQHF
TGTGCCAGTAGTATCGGACAGGGAGGTCAGCCCCAGCATTTT
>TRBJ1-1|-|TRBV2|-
CASSEAGVLNTEAFF
TGTGCCAGCAGTGAAGCAGGGGTCCTGAACACTGAAGCTTTCTTT
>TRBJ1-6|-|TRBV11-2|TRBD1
CASSRQGSPLHF
TGTGCCAGCAGCCGACAGGGATCACCCCTCCACTTT
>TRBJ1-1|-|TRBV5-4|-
CASSLDRNTEAFF
TGTGCCAGCAGCTTAGACAGGAACACTGAAGCTTTCTTT
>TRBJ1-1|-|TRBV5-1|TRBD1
CASSIRQGGTEAFF
TGCGCCAGCAGCATACGACAGGGGGGCACTGAAGCTTTCTTT
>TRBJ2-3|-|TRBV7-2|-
CASSLPGAADTQYF
TGTGCCAGCAGCTTACCAGGCGCGGCAGATACGCAGTATTTT
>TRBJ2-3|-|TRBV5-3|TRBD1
CARRRTGMGNQDTQYF
TGTGCCAGAAGGCGGACAGGGATGGGTAATCAGGATACGCAGTATTTT
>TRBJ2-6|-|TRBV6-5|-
CTSSLFSGANVLTF
TGTACCAGCAGTCTATTCTCTGGGGCCAACGTCCTGACTTTC
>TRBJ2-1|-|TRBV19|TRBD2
CASSLTSGGDNEQFF
TGTGCCAGTAGCCTGACTAGCGGGGGGGACAATGAGCAGTTCTTC
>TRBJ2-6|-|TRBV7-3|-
CASSLGGSGANVLTF
TGTGCCAGCAGCCTAGGAGGCTCTGGGGCCAACGTCCTGACTTTC
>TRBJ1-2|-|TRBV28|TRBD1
CASSWGQNYGYTF
TGTGCCAGCAGTTGGGGACAGAACTATGGCTACACCTTC
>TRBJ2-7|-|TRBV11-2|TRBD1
CASSTHRDREYEQYF
TGTGCCAGCAGCACCCACCGGGACAGGGAGTACGAGCAGTACTTC
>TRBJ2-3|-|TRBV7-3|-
CASSETRGTQYF
TGTGCCAGCAGTGAGACGAGGGGTACGCAGTATTTT
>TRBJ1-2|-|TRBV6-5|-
CASSYSRVGGYGYTF
TGTGCCAGCAGTTACTCACGGGTTGGTGGCTATGGCTACACCTTC
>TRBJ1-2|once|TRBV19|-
CASSPNSKTEKGYTF
TGTGCCAGTAGCCCAAACTCCAAGACAGAGAAAGGCTACACCTTC
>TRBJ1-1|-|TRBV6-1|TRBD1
CASSETWYFGRGPTEAFF
TGTGCCAGCAGTGAAACTTGGTATTTTGGCAGGGGGCCCACTGAAGCTTTCTTT
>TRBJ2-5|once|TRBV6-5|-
CASSTPFGEAQYF
TGTGCCAGCAGTACCCCTTTCGGGGAGGCCCAGTACTTC
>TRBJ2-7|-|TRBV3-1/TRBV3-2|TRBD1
CASSQDEFSLSKGATYEQYF
TGTGCCAGCAGCCAAGATGAATTTTCTTTATCAAAGGGGGCTACCTACGAGCAGTACTTC
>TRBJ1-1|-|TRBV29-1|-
CSVERQAYEAFF
TGCAGCGTTGAACGACAGGCCTACGAAGCTTTCTTT
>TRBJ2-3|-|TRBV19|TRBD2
CASSSSHSGGVTDTQYF
TGTGCCAGTAGTTCAAGCCATAGCGGGGGGGTTACAGATACGCAGTATTTT
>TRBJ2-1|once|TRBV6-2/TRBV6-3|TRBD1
CASSYDRGRSYNEQFF
TGTGCCAGCAGTTACGACAGGGGACGCTCCTACAATGAGCAGTTCTTC
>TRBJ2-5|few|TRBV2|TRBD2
CASKGAGTSGGTYQETQYF
TGTGCCAGCAAAGGGGCCGGGACTAGCGGGGGGACGTACCAAGAGACCCAGTACTTC
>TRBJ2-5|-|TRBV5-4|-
CASSGQGPQETQYF
TGTGCCAGCAGCGGCCAGGGACCGCAAGAGACCCAGTACTTC
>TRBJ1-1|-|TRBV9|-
CASSATLNTEAFF
TGTGCCAGCAGTGCCACATTGAACACTGAAGCTTTCTTT
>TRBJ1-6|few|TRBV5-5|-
CASSLYVWTENSPLHF
TGTGCCAGCAGCCTCTATGTTTGGACGGAGAATTCACCCCTCCACTTT
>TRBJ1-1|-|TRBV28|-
CASREYLGNTEAFF
TGTGCCAGCAGAGAGTACCTGGGGAACACTGAAGCTTTCTTT
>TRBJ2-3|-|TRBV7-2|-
CASSLGIAADTQYF
TGTGCCAGCAGCTTGGGGATAGCAGCAGATACGCAGTATTTT
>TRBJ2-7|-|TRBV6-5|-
CASSPMGGGYYEQYF
TGTGCCAGCAGTCCCATGGGCGGGGGCTACTACGAGCAGTACTTC
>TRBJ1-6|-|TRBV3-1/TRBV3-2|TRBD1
CASSPTGENSPLHF
TGTGCCAGCAGCCCCACAGGGGAGAATTCACCCCTCCACTTT
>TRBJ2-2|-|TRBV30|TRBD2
CAWNIAGALTGELFF
TGTGCCTGGAACATAGCGGGGGCCCTCACCGGGGAGCTGTTTTTT
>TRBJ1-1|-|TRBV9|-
CASSVEAVGGAFF
TGTGCCAGCAGCGTAGAGGCGGTTGGGGGGGCTTTCTTT
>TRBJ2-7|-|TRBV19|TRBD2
CASSPRLAETYEQYF
TGTGCCAGTAGTCCCCGGCTAGCGGAGACCTACGAGCAGTACTTC
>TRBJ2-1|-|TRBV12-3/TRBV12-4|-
CASSFPGEQFF
TGTGCCAGCAGTTTCCCCGGTGAGCAGTTCTTC
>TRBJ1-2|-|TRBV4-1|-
CASSQWGDNGYTF
TGCGCCAGCAGCCAATGGGGGGACAATGGCTACACCTTC